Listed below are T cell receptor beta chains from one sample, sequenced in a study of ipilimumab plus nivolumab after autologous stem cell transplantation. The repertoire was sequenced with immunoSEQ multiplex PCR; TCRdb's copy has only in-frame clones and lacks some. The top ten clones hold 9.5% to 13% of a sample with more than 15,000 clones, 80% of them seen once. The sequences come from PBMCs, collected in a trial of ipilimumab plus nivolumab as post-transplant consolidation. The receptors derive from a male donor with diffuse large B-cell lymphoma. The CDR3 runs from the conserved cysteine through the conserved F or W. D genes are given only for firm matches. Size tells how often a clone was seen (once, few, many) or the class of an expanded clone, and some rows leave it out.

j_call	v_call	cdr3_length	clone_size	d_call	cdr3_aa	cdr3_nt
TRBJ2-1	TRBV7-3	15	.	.	CASSLGLGSYNEQFF	TGTGCCAGCAGCTTGGGACTGGGCTCCTACAATGAGCAGTTCTTC
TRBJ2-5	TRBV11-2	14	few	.	CASSPGSGLETQYF	TGTGCCAGCAGCCCCGGGTCTGGGTTGGAGACCCAGTACTTC
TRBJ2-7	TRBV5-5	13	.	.	CASSLDAAYEQYF	TGTGCCAGCAGCTTGGATGCGGCCTACGAGCAGTACTTC
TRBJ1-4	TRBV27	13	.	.	CASSLGGAEKLFF	TGTGCCAGCAGTTTAGGGGGGGCGGAAAAACTGTTTTTT
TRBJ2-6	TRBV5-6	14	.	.	CASYRRSGANVLTF	TGTGCCAGCTATCGTCGCTCTGGGGCCAACGTCCTGACTTTC
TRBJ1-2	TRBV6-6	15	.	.	CASSYSNGGNYGYTF	TGTGCCAGCAGTTACTCGAATGGGGGTAACTATGGCTACACCTTC
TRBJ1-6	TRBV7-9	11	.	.	CASSADSPLHF	TGTGCCAGCAGCGCAGATTCACCCCTCCACTTT
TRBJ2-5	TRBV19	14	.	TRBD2	CASKRTSGGETQYF	TGTGCCAGTAAAAGGACTAGCGGGGGAGAGACCCAGTACTTC
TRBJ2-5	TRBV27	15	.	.	CASNPRGRSSETQYF	TGTGCCAGCAATCCTCGGGGGAGATCTTCGGAGACCCAGTACTTC
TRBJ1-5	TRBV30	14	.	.	CAWSSSGLNQPQHF	TGTGCCTGGAGTTCGTCAGGTCTTAATCAGCCCCAGCATTTT
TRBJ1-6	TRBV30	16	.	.	CAWSVLSRNWNSPLHF	TGTGCCTGGAGTGTACTAAGTAGAAACTGGAATTCACCCCTCCACTTT
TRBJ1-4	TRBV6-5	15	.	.	CASLRTESRGEKLFF	TGTGCCAGCCTCCGGACGGAAAGTAGAGGAGAAAAACTGTTTTTT
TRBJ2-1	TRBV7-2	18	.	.	CASSPAGDQGARYNEQFF	TGTGCCAGCAGCCCGGCGGGGGATCAGGGGGCGCGGTACAATGAGCAGTTCTTC
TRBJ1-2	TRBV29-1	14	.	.	CSVLTGSANYGYTF	TGCAGCGTTCTGACAGGCTCGGCTAACTATGGCTACACCTTC
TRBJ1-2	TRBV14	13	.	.	CASSQATIYGYTF	TGTGCCAGCAGCCAAGCCACGATTTATGGCTACACCTTC
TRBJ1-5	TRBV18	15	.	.	CASSPLGHPDQPQHF	TGTGCCAGCTCACCCCTAGGACACCCTGATCAGCCCCAGCATTTT
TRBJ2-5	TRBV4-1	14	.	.	CASSPQWAGTPQYF	TGCGCCAGCAGCCCCCAATGGGCCGGGACGCCCCAGTACTTC
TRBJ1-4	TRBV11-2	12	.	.	CASSLERQVLFF	TGTGCCAGCAGCTTAGAGAGACAAGTGCTGTTTTTT
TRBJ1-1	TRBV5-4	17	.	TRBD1	CASSLLFTGTVNTEAFF	TGTGCCAGCAGCCTACTATTTACCGGGACAGTTAACACTGAAGCTTTCTTT
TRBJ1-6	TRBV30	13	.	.	CAWSGQDNSPLHF	TGTGCCTGGAGTGGGCAGGATAATTCACCCCTCCACTTT
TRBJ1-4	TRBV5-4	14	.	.	CASSFPGTDEKLFF	TGTGCCAGCAGCTTTCCGGGGACGGATGAAAAACTGTTTTTT
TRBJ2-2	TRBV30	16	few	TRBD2	CAWSEYRGANTGELFF	TGTGCCTGGAGCGAATACCGGGGGGCGAACACCGGGGAGCTGTTTTTT
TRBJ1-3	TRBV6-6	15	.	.	CASSLEGPTGNTIYF	TGTGCCAGCAGCCTTGAAGGACCTACTGGAAACACCATATATTTT
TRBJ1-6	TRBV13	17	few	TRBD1	CASSAKTGVKYNSPLHF	TGTGCCAGCAGCGCTAAGACAGGGGTTAAGTATAATTCACCCCTCCACTTT
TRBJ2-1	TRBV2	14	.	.	CASSEWAGDNEQFF	TGTGCCAGCAGTGAATGGGCAGGAGACAATGAGCAGTTCTTC
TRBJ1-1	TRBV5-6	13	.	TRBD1	CASGTGGSGEAFF	TGTGCCAGCGGCACAGGGGGTTCGGGTGAAGCTTTCTTT